Below, 29 T cell receptor beta chains from the same sample are listed, as sequenced in a study of T-cell memory formation after mild COVID-19. Via MiXCR, TCRdb re-called the 5' RACE reads, giving one row per CDR3 protein. Of under 150,000 distinct CDR3 sequences detected, roughly 15% appear once; the ten largest clones hold around 14%. What was sequenced was PBMCs or a T cell subset sorted from them (not recorded which). The receptors originated from an adult woman who had mild COVID-19 (a few samples of this study predate the infection). Cell type and time point are not known.

This chain joins TRBV9 and TRBJ2-1, with a possible D match to TRBD1 (5 bases). Trimming stripped 2 bases from V and 10 bases from J, with 10 bases between. Germline lookup yields CDR1 SGDLS and CDR2 YYNGEE. CDR3 length: 12 residues. In nucleotides, the CDR3 is TGTGCCAGCAGCGTCCCAGGGTGGGAGCAGTTCTTC. Protein sequence: CASSVPGWEQFF.

This rearrangement joins TRBV6-5 to TRBJ2-1; TRBD2 matches 7 bases. Trimming removed 6 bases from V and 10 bases from J; junction bases left unmatched: 12. The length of the CDR3 is 14 residues. CDR1 is MNHEY and CDR2 is SVGAGI in the germline V gene. The DNA of the CDR3 is TGTGCCAGCAGCCTCCGGGCGGGAGTTTGGGAGCAGTTCTTC. Translating it yields CASSLRAGVWEQFF.

The chain uses TRBV24-1 and TRBJ2-3, with 13 positions matching TRBD2. This CDR3 region has 18 residues. Per germline, CDR1 KGHDR and CDR2 SFDVKD. Trimming at V came to 6 bases and at J to 4 bases, leaving 12 bases not matched to a gene. CDR3 region: CATSTRGTSGTVADTQYF. Written as DNA, the CDR3 is TGTGCCACCAGTACCCGGGGGACTAGCGGGACAGTAGCAGATACGCAGTATTTT.

The gene calls are TRBV2 and TRBJ2-1; no clear D gene. This CDR3 has 13 residues. CDR1 and CDR2 (germline): SNHLY, FYNNEI. Trimming stripped 3 bases from V and 16 bases from J, with 19 bases between. The CDR3 sequence is CASSDFGSSVNFF. CDR3 coding DNA: TGTGCCAGCAGTGATTTTGGGTCGTCGGTGAATTTCTTC.

A few counts support this clonotype. The rearrangement uses TRBV24-1 and TRBJ2-3; weak D call: TRBD2 (6 bases). The CDR3 loop spans 14 amino acids. Germline CDR1 KGHDR, CDR2 SFDVKD. Deletions cut 5 bases from V and 3 bases from J, with 11 bases between. The CDR3 DNA reads as TGTGCCACCAGTGGAGAGGGGAGGACAGATACGCAGTATTTT. Residues: CATSGEGRTDTQYF.

There are a few counts of this clonotype. The chain uses TRBV6-2 or TRBV6-3 and TRBJ2-7; the D gene could be TRBD1 or TRBD2 (5 bases each). Trimming removed 6 bases from V and 7 bases from J, with 16 bases in between. The germline V gene encodes CDR1 MNHEY and CDR2 SVGEGT. The CDR3 consists of 13 residues. CDR3 region: CASSHGASREQYF. The CDR3 DNA sequence: TGTGCCAGCAGCCACGGGGCCTCGAGAGAGCAGTACTTC.

The rearrangement links TRBV20-1 to TRBJ1-2; D call uncertain. Per germline, CDR1 DFQATT and CDR2 SNEGSKA (reference sequence). The CDR3 is 16 residues long. Trimming pared 8 bases from V and 0 bases from J, leaving 22 bases between. CDR3 protein: CSRFRPTGGANYGYTF. CDR3 nucleotides: TGCAGTAGATTCCGGCCCACCGGTGGGGCTAACTATGGCTACACCTTC.

The chain combines TRBV29-1 with TRBJ1-2, with D possibly being TRBD1 (6 bases). The CDR3 runs to 13 residues. Germline CDR1 is SQVTM and CDR2 is ANQGSEA. Trimming stripped 7 bases from V and 2 bases from J, with 14 bases between. CDR3 sequence (DNA): TGCAGCGCCATAATGGGGGCGAACTATGGCTACACCTTC. Translated: CSAIMGANYGYTF.

This clonotype was counted a few times. The rearrangement links TRBV3-1 to TRBJ2-3, with 16 bases matching TRBD2. This CDR3 spans 18 amino acids. Trimming at V came to 4 bases and at J to 4 bases, leaving 8 bases not matched to a gene. Per the germline V gene, CDR1 is LGHDT and CDR2 is YNNKEL (reference sequence). The CDR3 coding sequence is TGTGCCAGCAGCCGAGGGACTAGCGGGGGGGCCATGCCAGATACGCAGTATTTT. Its translation: CASSRGTSGGAMPDTQYF.

The chain combines TRBV9 with TRBJ1-2; D is uncertain. The CDR3 loop spans 14 amino acids. Germline-derived CDR1 and CDR2 are SGDLS and YYNGEE. The V end was cut by 0 bases, the J end by 2 bases, with 8 bases between. The CDR3 DNA reads TGTGCCAGCAGCGTAGACCGGGGAAACTATGGCTACACCTTC. Protein sequence: CASSVDRGNYGYTF.

The gene calls are TRBV5-1 and TRBJ2-3, with TRBD1 matching 9 bases. This CDR3 spans 15 amino acids. The V and J ends lost 0 bases and 2 bases, in that order; junction bases with no gene match: 1. Germline V lookup: CDR1 SGHRS, CDR2 YFSETQ. The CDR3 reads CASSLEQGATDTQYF. CDR3 bases: TGCGCCAGCAGCTTGGAACAGGGGGCCACAGATACGCAGTATTTT.

This chain uses TRBV7-3 with TRBJ2-1; 11 bases line up with TRBD2. Germline CDR1 is SGHTA and CDR2 is FQGTGA. The CDR3 is made up of 19 amino acids. Trimming took 5 bases from V and 0 from J; bases not matched to a gene: 12. The CDR3 loop is CASSAMPGTSGYSYNEQFF. CDR3 DNA sequence: TGTGCCAGCAGCGCAATGCCGGGGACTAGCGGTTACTCCTACAATGAGCAGTTCTTC.

This clonotype was detected a few times. The rearrangement joins TRBV6-5 to TRBJ1-2; D gene uncertain. This CDR3 spans 12 amino acids. The V gene lost 6 bases and the J gene lost 4 bases, with 9 bases spanning the gap. The germline V gene encodes CDR1 MNHEY and CDR2 SVGAGI. CDR3 nucleotide sequence: TGTGCCAGCAGAAGACTGTTCTATGGCTACACCTTC. Amino acid sequence: CASRRLFYGYTF.

This clonotype was seen a handful of times. V is TRBV18 and J is TRBJ2-1; possible D gene TRBD2, 5 bases. Between the trimmed V and J ends, which lost 3 bases and 0 bases, there was a span of 15 bases. CDR1 and CDR2 from the germline V gene are KGHSH and LQKENI. This CDR3 comprises 17 residues. The DNA for the CDR3 is TGTGCCAGCTCACCCTCGAGCGGACCAAGCTCCTACAATGAGCAGTTCTTC. Translated, it gives CASSPSSGPSSYNEQFF. Full variable domain (remainder filled in from reference TRBV18 and TRBJ2-1): NAGVMQNPRHLVRRRGQEARLRCSPMKGHSHVYWYRQLPEEGLKFMVYLQKENIIDESGMPKERFSAEFPKEGPSILRIQQVVRGDSAAYFCASSPSSGPSSYNEQFFGPGTRLTVL.

The CDR3 DNA follows: TGTGCCAGCAGTAAGGGGGCACAAGAGACCCAGTACTTC. This sequence encodes CASSKGAQETQYF. This chain joins TRBV3-1 and TRBJ2-5; 7 bases match TRBD1. This CDR3 comprises 13 residues. The V gene's germline CDR1 is LGHDT and CDR2 YNNKEL (reference sequence). The V segment lost 6 bases and the J segment 2 bases; nucleotides outside the gene matches: 3.

This clonotype has only a few counts. This chain uses TRBV10-2 with TRBJ2-5, with TRBD1 matching over 7 bases. The germline V gene has CDR1 WSHSY and CDR2 SAAADI. The V gene end was trimmed by 2 bases and the J gene end by 5 bases; junction bases not matched to a gene: 5. This CDR3 has 14 residues. CDR3 nucleotide sequence: TGCGCCAGCAGTGAGCCCAAGGACAGGGAGACCCAGTACTTC. Translation gives CASSEPKDRETQYF.

The genes are TRBV5-8 and TRBJ2-5; no definite D call. V was trimmed by 4 bases and J by 6 bases, leaving 4 bases between them. The V gene's germline CDR1 is SGHTS and CDR2 YDEGEE. There are 10 residues in the CDR3. The CDR3 coding sequence is TGTGCCAGCAGCCTGAAGACCCAGTACTTC. Its translation is CASSLKTQYF.

The chain combines TRBV6-2 or TRBV6-3 with TRBJ2-3; 11 nucleotides align to TRBD2. Germline V gene data show CDR1 as MNHEY and CDR2 as SVGEGT. V trimming: 5 bases; J trimming: 4 bases; junction bases outside the gene matches: 8. CDR3 length equals 16 residues. The chain's CDR3 is CASSPLAGGRADTQYF. The CDR3 coding sequence is TGTGCCAGCAGTCCGCTAGCGGGAGGAAGAGCAGATACGCAGTATTTT.

This clonotype was seen a few times. The chain carries TRBV3-1 and TRBJ2-7; 8 bases line up with TRBD2. This CDR3 has 14 amino acids. Germline CDR1 is LGHDT and CDR2 is YNNKEL (reference sequence). Trimming at V came to 1 base and at J to 4 bases, leaving 3 bases not matched to a gene. The CDR3 loop is CASSQGGGGYEQYF. CDR3 coding DNA: TGTGCCAGCAGCCAAGGAGGCGGGGGGTACGAGCAGTACTTC.

This clonotype was counted only a few times. This sequence joins TRBV6-1 and TRBJ2-1; 13 bases align to TRBD2. This CDR3 spans 15 amino acids. Germline CDR1 is MNHNS and CDR2 is SASEGT. The junction had 5 bases not matched to a gene; V was cut back by 6 bases and J by 6 bases. The CDR3 DNA is TGTGCCAGCAGGTACGGACTAGCGGGAGCCAATGAGCAGTTCTTC. It specifies CASRYGLAGANEQFF.

The table lists this clonotype with a few counts. This sequence joins TRBV6-5 and TRBJ2-3; D perhaps matches TRBD2 (6 bases). Trimming cost V 6 bases and J 1 base, with 17 bases left between them. Germline CDR1 MNHEY, CDR2 SVGAGI. CDR3 length: 16 amino acids. This CDR3 reads CASSSPAGMGTDTQYF. As DNA, the CDR3 is TGTGCCAGCAGCTCCCCGGCGGGGATGGGCACAGATACGCAGTATTTT.

The chain employs TRBV11-1 and TRBJ2-7, with TRBD2 identical over 7 bases. The CDR3 has 17 amino acids. Germline trimming cut 3 bases from V and 3 bases from J; bases unmatched to any gene: 14. Germline lookup yields CDR1 SGHAT and CDR2 FQDESV (reference sequence). CDR3 sequence reads: CASSFRKRDPYLYEQYF. The CDR3 DNA sequence: TGTGCCAGCAGCTTCAGAAAGCGGGACCCCTACCTCTACGAGCAGTACTTC.

The rearrangement uses TRBV20-1 and TRBJ1-2; maybe TRBD1 (6 bases). The CDR3 sequence is 14 residues long. In germline, CDR1 is DFQATT, CDR2 SNEGSKA (reference sequence). Trimming took off 3 bases at V and 7 bases at J, with 18 bases between the two ends. CDR3 sequence: CSASDVIRGGGYTF. DNA of the CDR3: TGCAGTGCTAGCGATGTGATCAGGGGCGGTGGCTACACCTTC.

A few counts support this clonotype. This rearrangement joins TRBV5-6 to TRBJ2-1; D is unresolved. CDR1 and CDR2 (germline): SGHDT, YYEEEE. CDR3 length: 18 amino acids. The germline V and J ends were trimmed by 4 bases and 0 bases, with 20 bases remaining between them. The CDR3 here is CASSVDRLIQSSYNEQFF. The CDR3 nucleotides are TGTGCCAGCAGCGTGGACCGCCTTATCCAGAGCTCCTACAATGAGCAGTTCTTC.

The sample holds a few counts of this clonotype. This chain connects TRBV7-9 to TRBJ1-1; 10 bases fit TRBD1. This CDR3 contains 16 residues. In germline, CDR1 is SEHNR, CDR2 FQNEAQ (reference sequence). With V trimmed by 4 bases and J by 0 bases, 5 bases remained unmatched. CDR3 DNA: TGTGCCAGCAGCTCCGGACAGGGGGAAATGAACACTGAAGCTTTCTTT. This gives the protein CASSSGQGEMNTEAFF.

This clonotype was seen once. J is TRBJ1-2 and V is TRBV3-1; 9 bases are a match to TRBD1. The germline CDR1 and CDR2 sequences are LGHDT and YNNKEL (reference sequence). This CDR3 spans 14 amino acids. Trimming removed 3 bases from V and 6 bases from J; junction bases left unmatched: 5. The CDR3 sequence: CASSHGTGMDGYTF. The CDR3 region has the DNA TGTGCCAGCAGCCACGGGACAGGGATGGATGGCTACACCTTC.

This clonotype was detected ten times or more. The chain recombines TRBV7-2 with TRBJ2-2; TRBD2 is a possible D gene (6 bases). Germline CDR1 SGHTA, CDR2 FQGNSA. This CDR3 comprises 14 residues. V was clipped by 1 base and J by 6 bases, with 9 bases between them. Written as DNA, the CDR3 is TGTGCCAGCAGCTTAGATTTAGCGGCCGGGGAGCTGTTTTTT. This translates into CASSLDLAAGELFF.

CDR3 nucleotides: TGTGCCAGCAGCTTAGTTCGCTACGAGCAGTACTTC. It encodes CASSLVRYEQYF. The chain recombines TRBV7-9 with TRBJ2-7; no firm D call. The CDR3 loop spans 12 amino acids. In germline, CDR1 is SEHNR, CDR2 FQNEAQ (reference sequence). V lost 1 base and J lost 3, with 4 bases in between.

The chain carries TRBV4-3 and TRBJ2-1; TRBD2 matches 9 bases. This CDR3 has 15 residues. V shed 0 bases, J shed 5 bases, and the junction held 2 bases outside the gene matches. CDR1 is LGHNA and CDR2 is YSLEER in the germline V gene. CDR3 region: CASSQEIAGDNEQFF. The DNA for the CDR3 is TGCGCCAGCAGCCAAGAGATAGCGGGAGACAATGAGCAGTTCTTC.